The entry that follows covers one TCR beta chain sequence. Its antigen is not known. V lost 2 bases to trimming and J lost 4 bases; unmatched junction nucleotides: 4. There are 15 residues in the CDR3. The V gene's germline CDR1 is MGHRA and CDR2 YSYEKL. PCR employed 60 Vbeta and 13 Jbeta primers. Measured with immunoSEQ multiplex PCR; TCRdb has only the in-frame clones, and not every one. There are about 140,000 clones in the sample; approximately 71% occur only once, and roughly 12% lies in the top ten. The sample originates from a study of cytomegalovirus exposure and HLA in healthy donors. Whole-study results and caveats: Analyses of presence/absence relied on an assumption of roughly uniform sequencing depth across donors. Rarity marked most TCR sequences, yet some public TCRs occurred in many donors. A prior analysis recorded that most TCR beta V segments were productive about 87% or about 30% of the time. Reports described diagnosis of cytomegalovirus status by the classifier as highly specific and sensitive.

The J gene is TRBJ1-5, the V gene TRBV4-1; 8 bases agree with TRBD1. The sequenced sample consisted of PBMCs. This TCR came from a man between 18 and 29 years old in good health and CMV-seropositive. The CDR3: CASSQTDRGNQPQHF. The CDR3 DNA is TGCGCCAGCAGCCAAACCGACAGGGGAAATCAGCCCCAGCATTTT.